Included here is one TCR beta chain sequence, with context. Its target is not known. The sample comes from a study of cytomegalovirus exposure and HLA in healthy donors. Use of 60 Vbeta and 13 Jbeta primers characterized the PCR. Profiling relied on immunoSEQ multiplex PCR, and the TCRdb table lists in-frame clones only, not all of them. The table has 150,000 to 200,000 clones, 81% seen once. General study points: A later analysis revealed that TCR association rates differed between HLA loci, peaking at DRB1 and bottoming out at HLA-C.

Source material: PBMCs. This receptor was obtained from a man younger than 35 in good health and CMV-seronegative.

The CDR3 nucleotides are TGTGCCACCAGCAGAGATTTGGGACAGGGGGCGGTCGAGCAGTACTTC. Translation gives CATSRDLGQGAVEQYF. The chain is built from TRBV15 and TRBJ2-7; 12 bases match TRBD1. J lost 6 bases, V lost 0 bases, and 6 bases had no gene match. Germline-derived CDR1 and CDR2 are LNHNV and YYDKDF (reference sequence). The CDR3 extends over 16 amino acids.